Shown below are 16 T cell receptor beta chains from a single sample sequenced in a study of T-cell memory formation after mild COVID-19. One entry per CDR3 protein, called by TCRdb with MiXCR from the 5' RACE reads. This sample has about 250,000 distinct CDR3 sequences, with roughly 17% found just once. The sample comprised PBMCs or a T cell subset sorted from them (not recorded which). Receptor source: a man aged 18 to 35 who had mild COVID-19 (a few samples of this study predate the infection). Cell type and time point are not known.

This clonotype appeared a few times. V is TRBV7-2 and J is TRBJ1-6; D perhaps matches TRBD1 (5 bases). This CDR3 is built from 14 residues. The V gene lost 1 base and the J gene lost 11 bases, with 12 bases spanning the gap. Germline-derived CDR1 and CDR2 are SGHTA and FQGNSA. The CDR3 bases are TGTGCCAGCAGCTTAGGAGGCAGGGCCCCACCCCTCCACTTT. Its protein is CASSLGGRAPPLHF.

V and J are TRBV6-2 or TRBV6-3 and TRBJ2-7, with D perhaps TRBD1 (5 bases). There are 14 residues in the CDR3. Deletions cut 0 bases from V and 10 bases from J, with 16 bases between. The germline V gene has CDR1 MNHEY and CDR2 SVGEGT. CDR3 sequence reads: CASSYSKVQAEQYF. In nucleotides, the CDR3 is TGTGCCAGCAGTTACTCGAAGGTACAGGCCGAACAGTACTTC.

This chain joins TRBV10-3 and TRBJ1-2; no clear D. V dropped 2 bases and J dropped 4 bases, with 5 bases sitting between them. Germline V lookup: CDR1 ENHRY, CDR2 SYGVKD. The length of the CDR3 is 12 residues. The CDR3 sequence is CAISENSYGYTF. Written as DNA, the CDR3 is TGTGCCATCAGTGAGAACAGCTATGGCTACACCTTC.

This clonotype was detected only a few times. The chain uses TRBV28 and TRBJ2-3; weak D call: TRBD2 (5 bases). This CDR3 region has 13 residues. Germline assignment: CDR1 MDHEN and CDR2 SYDVKM. The ends were cut back, 9 bases at V and 2 bases at J, with 12 bases in the middle. In nucleotides, the CDR3 is TGTGCCAGGAGGGAAGCGTACACAGATACGCAGTATTTT. Translation gives CARREAYTDTQYF. The full variable domain, in which reference TRBV28 and TRBJ2-3 provide the parts outside the CDR3, is DVKVTQSSRYLVKRTGEKVFLECVQDMDHENMFWYRQDPGLGLRLIYFSYDVKMKEKGDIPEGYSVSREKKERFSLILESASTNQTSMYLCARREAYTDTQYFGPGTRLTVL.

This clonotype was seen a handful of times. V and J are TRBV29-1 and TRBJ1-5, with unresolved D. The CDR3 is made up of 14 amino acids. V lost 8 bases, J lost 0 bases, and 14 bases lay in between. CDR1 is SQVTM and CDR2 is ANQGSEA in the germline V gene. CDR3 nucleotide sequence: TGCAGCCCAATAGGGCTTGATAGCAATCAGCCCCAGCATTTT. Protein: CSPIGLDSNQPQHF.

Written as DNA, the CDR3 is TGCAGTGCTAGAGATCCCCAGGGCGGTAGCACTGAAGCTTTCTTT. Its translation is CSARDPQGGSTEAFF. The gene calls are TRBV20-1 and TRBJ1-1; possible D gene TRBD1, 5 bases. CDR3 length equals 15 residues. Germline loops: CDR1 DFQATT, CDR2 SNEGSKA (reference sequence). V was shortened by 0 bases and J by 4 bases, with 15 bases between the two germline ends.

The genes are TRBV6-5 and TRBJ1-2, with 9 nucleotides matching TRBD1. Germline values: CDR1 MNHEY, CDR2 SVGAGI. The CDR3 is made up of 14 amino acids. V gave up 6 bases and J gave up 4 bases; unmatched junction bases: 6. The CDR3 loop is CASRMGQGFYGYTF. The CDR3 DNA follows: TGTGCCAGCAGAATGGGACAGGGCTTCTATGGCTACACCTTC.

The chain uses TRBV7-2 and TRBJ2-3; tentative D call: TRBD1 (6 bases). V lost 3 bases and J 1 base, leaving 8 bases between the germline ends. The CDR3 runs to 14 residues. The germline V gene has CDR1 SGHTA and CDR2 FQGNSA. CDR3 coding DNA: TGTGCCAGCAGCTTTGACAGGCGCACAGATACGCAGTATTTT. Protein: CASSFDRRTDTQYF. Based on the CDR3 plus reference TRBV7-2 and TRBJ2-3, the full variable domain is GAGVSQSPSNKVTEKGKDVELRCDPISGHTALYWYRQSLGQGLEFLIYFQGNSAPDKSGLPSDRFSAERTGGSVSTLTIQRTQQEDSAVYLCASSFDRRTDTQYFGPGTRLTVL.

This clonotype occurred a few times. The CDR3 loop reads CASSIQPGTGFYEQYF. DNA for the CDR3: TGTGCCAGTAGTATACAACCCGGGACAGGGTTCTACGAGCAGTACTTC. This chain links TRBV19 with TRBJ2-7; 9 bases are a match to TRBD1. The length of the CDR3 is 16 residues. Germline V gives CDR1 LNHDA, CDR2 SQIVND (reference sequence). The V segment lost 2 bases and the J segment 3 bases; nucleotides outside the gene matches: 8.

This clonotype showed up just a few times. The genes are TRBV19 and TRBJ1-1; TRBD1 matches 7 bases. The CDR3 consists of 15 residues. Germline V lookup: CDR1 LNHDA, CDR2 SQIVND (reference sequence). Trimming took 3 bases from V and 3 from J; bases not matched to a gene: 7. The CDR3 region is CASSIYSQGDTEAFF. CDR3 in DNA: TGTGCCAGTAGTATTTATTCCCAGGGGGACACTGAAGCTTTCTTT.

The chain employs TRBV20-1 and TRBJ2-2; D not resolved. Germline V lookup: CDR1 DFQATT, CDR2 SNEGSKA (reference sequence). Trimming left V 3 bases short and J 0 bases short, with 8 bases between. This CDR3 has 14 amino acids. The CDR3 protein is CSASGSPNTGELFF. The CDR3 DNA reads as TGCAGTGCTAGTGGCAGTCCGAACACCGGGGAGCTGTTTTTT.

The chain recombines TRBV24-1 with TRBJ1-1; D is perhaps TRBD1 (5 bases). CDR1 is KGHDR and CDR2 is SFDVKD in the germline V gene. The CDR3 has 13 amino acids. Trimming cost V 4 bases and J 6 bases, with 11 bases left between them. Here the CDR3 DNA reads TGTGCCACCAGTGACTCAGCAGGGCCTGAAGCTTTCTTT. Encoded protein: CATSDSAGPEAFF.

This chain connects TRBV10-3 to TRBJ1-2, with 12 bases matching TRBD1. The V and J ends lost 3 bases and 4 bases, in that order; junction bases with no gene match: 6. Germline V CDR1 and CDR2: ENHRY, SYGVKD. The CDR3 covers 16 residues. The CDR3 sequence is CAISDGDRGRPYGYTF. CDR3 in DNA: TGTGCCATCAGTGACGGGGACAGGGGGCGCCCCTATGGCTACACCTTC.

This clonotype was counted ten times or more. The chain recombines TRBV20-1 with TRBJ1-6, with a weak D call TRBD1 (5 bases). The germline V and J ends were trimmed by 0 bases and 9 bases, with 15 bases remaining between them. The length of the CDR3 is 15 residues. Germline V gene sequence: CDR1 DFQATT, CDR2 SNEGSKA (reference sequence). The DNA for the CDR3 is TGCAGTGCTAGAGATCCAAGGGCAGGGAGTTCACCCCTCCACTTT. Protein: CSARDPRAGSSPLHF.

In this sample, this clonotype turned up a few times. The chain is built from TRBV20-1 and TRBJ2-5; 13 bases match TRBD2. This CDR3 has 14 amino acids. CDR1 DFQATT and CDR2 SNEGSKA come from the germline V gene (reference sequence). J gave up 5 bases and V 6 bases, and 6 bases lay outside the gene matches. In DNA form, the CDR3 reads TGCAGTGCCTCGGGACTAGCGGGGTGGGAGACCCAGTACTTC. Translating it yields CSASGLAGWETQYF.

The genes are TRBV5-1 and TRBJ2-5; a weak D match, TRBD2 (6 bases). CDR3 size: 16 residues. Germline loops: CDR1 SGHRS, CDR2 YFSETQ. Trimming cost V 5 bases and J 1 base, with 18 bases left between them. The CDR3 loop reads CASRLTSLAPQETQYF. The CDR3 nucleotides are TGCGCCAGCAGATTGACGTCACTAGCTCCCCAAGAGACCCAGTACTTC.